This record covers a single TCR beta chain. Antigen unknown. TCRbeta library construction was performed incorporating unique molecular identifiers. From the PCR reads, TCRdb called clonotypes with MiXCR, one entry per CDR3 protein. This sample has about 440,000 distinct CDR3 sequences; 43% occur once, and the top ten carry under 30%. Germline lookup yields CDR1 MNHNS and CDR2 SASEGT. The CDR3 covers 14 residues. Between the trimmed V and J ends, which lost 5 bases and 4 bases, there was a span of 14 bases. This entry comes from a study of T-cell reconstitution after alpha-beta-depleted transplantation in children. Overall study results and limits: After transplant, high TCRbeta diversity at day 60 in some patients arose from surviving recipient T cells and thymic progenitors. Several hundred graft clones that had expanded were reportedly the source of alpha-beta T cells about two months after transplant. Among T cells one year after transplant, newly produced cells accounted for most counts and diversity.

The specimen comprised PBMCs, sampled before TCRalphabeta/CD19-depleted stem cell transplant. V gene TRBV6-1 combines with J gene TRBJ1-2; D gene unclear. The clonotype was recovered from a girl aged 2 to 9 with aplastic anemia, due to receive a stem cell transplant. The CDR3 nucleotides are TGTGCCAGCAGTCTCCGCGACGATGGCTATGGCTACACCTTC. Amino acids: CASSLRDDGYGYTF.